This passage covers 9 T cell receptor beta chains from one sample sequenced in a study of blood T cell repertoires in COVID-19. Measured with immunoSEQ multiplex PCR; TCRdb has only the in-frame clones, and not every one. Here the sample spans around 130,000 clones, 85% being singletons. The sample consisted of peripheral blood. The source is a human donor in a cohort sampled during active COVID-19.

In its sample, this clone was seen once. This chain links TRBV30 with TRBJ1-2; a possible D gene is TRBD1 (5 bases). This CDR3 spans 14 amino acids. Trimming cost V 6 bases and J 6 bases, with 20 bases left between them. CDR1 and CDR2 (germline): GTSNPN, SVGIG (reference sequence). In nucleotides, the CDR3 is TGTGCCTGCCCCGCCAGGGTTTGGGGCGATGGCTACACCTTC. The encoded protein is CACPARVWGDGYTF. Full variable domain (remainder filled in from reference TRBV30 and TRBJ1-2): SQTIHQWPATLVQPVGSPLSLECTVEGTSNPNLYWYRQAAGRGLQLLFYSVGIGQISSEVPQNLSASRPQDRQFILSSKKLLLSDSGFYLCACPARVWGDGYTFGSGTRLTVV.

This chain uses TRBV5-1 with TRBJ1-3; 7 bases agree with TRBD1. The germline V gene encodes CDR1 SGHRS and CDR2 YFSETQ. This CDR3 has 15 residues. With 3 bases clipped from V and 4 bases from J, the junction kept 7 bases outside the gene matches. CDR3 nucleotide sequence: TGCGCCAGCAGCTCCGACAGGGCGTTAGGAAACACCATATATTTT. Its translation: CASSSDRALGNTIYF.

This chain links TRBV4-3 with TRBJ2-2, with D perhaps TRBD1 (5 bases). CDR1 and CDR2 from the germline V gene are LGHNA and YSLEER. V was clipped by 5 bases and J by 7 bases, with 14 bases between them. The CDR3 is 14 amino acids. In nucleotides, the CDR3 is TGCGCCAGCAGCTCGATCGTCAGGGACGGGGAGCTGTTTTTT. Translated: CASSSIVRDGELFF.

The V call is TRBV24-1, the J call TRBJ2-5; TRBD2 agrees at 9 bases. Germline V gene data show CDR1 as KGHDR and CDR2 as SFDVKD. With V trimmed by 1 base and J by 5 bases, 4 bases remained unmatched. The CDR3 is 15 residues long. In nucleotides, the CDR3 is TGTGCCACCAGTGATTTCCTAGCGGGATTTGAGACCCAGTACTTC. Translating gives CATSDFLAGFETQYF.

The chain couples TRBV6-6 to TRBJ2-5; the D gene is possibly TRBD2 (6 bases). Germline CDR1 reads MNHNY; CDR2 reads SVGAGI (reference sequence). V was trimmed by 4 bases and J by 5 bases, leaving 17 bases between them. This CDR3 has 15 residues. CDR3 protein: CASSSVGGAGETQYF. CDR3 nucleotides: TGTGCCAGCAGTTCCGTCGGGGGAGCCGGGGAGACCCAGTACTTC.

A word on this clone: Relative to the germline gene, one junction end is altered; a read error may explain this. This sequence joins TRBV7-8 and TRBJ1-1; D perhaps matches TRBD1 (6 bases). Per germline, CDR1 SGHVS and CDR2 FQNEAQ. The CDR3 covers 14 residues. As DNA, the CDR3 is TGTGCCAGCAGCTTAGACAGGGTGAAGACTGAAGCTTTCTTT. Its protein product is CASSLDRVKTEAFF.

This chain connects TRBV19 to TRBJ1-1; TRBD1 matches at 9 bases. The germline V gene encodes CDR1 LNHDA and CDR2 SQIVND (reference sequence). With 11 bases clipped from V and 11 bases from J, the junction kept 15 bases outside the gene matches. This CDR3 contains 13 residues. CDR3 coding DNA: TGTGCCTCACAACAGGGGGCGGCTAAAGGGGCTTTCTTT. Its translation is CASQQGAAKGAFF. Filled out from reference TRBV19 and TRBJ1-1, the complete variable domain reads DGGITQSPKYLFRKEGQNVTLSCEQNLNHDAMYWYRQDPGQGLRLIYYSQIVNDFQKGDIAEGYSVSREKKESFPLTVTSAQKNPTAFYLCASQQGAAKGAFFGQGTRLTVV.

The V and J genes are TRBV30 and TRBJ1-2, with D hard to call. The CDR3 length is 14 residues. Germline V gene lookup returns CDR1 GTSNPN and CDR2 SVGIG (reference sequence). V lost 0 bases to trimming and J lost 4 bases, with 12 bases between them. This CDR3 reads CAWSVQESLYGYTF. CDR3 nucleotide sequence: TGTGCCTGGAGTGTCCAGGAATCCCTCTATGGCTACACCTTC.

DNA for the CDR3: TGTGCCAGCAGCCTCCGAGAGTGGACAGATACGCAGTATTTT. Encoded protein: CASSLREWTDTQYF. The chain carries TRBV9 and TRBJ2-3, with D uncertain. V lost 4 bases to trimming and J lost 3 bases, with 12 bases between them. Germline V gene sequence: CDR1 SGDLS, CDR2 YYNGEE. The CDR3 is 14 amino acids.